This entry concerns a single T cell receptor (beta chain). This clone showed up just once. There is no known antigen for this receptor. No much larger clone exists at a distance of one base, and base qualities are not known. The sample originates from a study of Ad26.COV2.S vaccination and SARS-CoV-2 variants (dated by TCRdb to about 2021). For the study in its entirety: Vaccine-arm donors came from COV1001, a multicentre, randomized, double-blind, placebo-controlled phase I-IIa trial of Ad26.COV2.S in healthy adults. Ad26.COV2.S was administered intramuscularly at 5 x 10^10 or 1 x 10^11 viral particles, either as a single shot or as two shots given 56 days apart. Trial participants were randomized into five groups of five, in which low-dose or high-dose Ad26.COV2.S was given once or twice, or placebo was given on both occasions. Blinding of investigators to trial group allocation was maintained during experiments and outcome assessment. Sequencing of the TCRbeta repertoire served to evaluate the specificity and breadth of SARS-CoV-2-reactive T cell receptors following Ad26.COV2.S vaccination. A total of some 30 samples were included in the TCR-sequenced set, comprising around 19 Ad26.COV2.S vaccine recipients, 5 placebo recipients and 8 SARS-CoV-2 convalescent individuals.

What the authors observed across the whole study: Higher spike-specific TCR breadth was observed in Ad26.COV2.S recipients than in placebo recipients (P = 0.0014). It was noted by the authors that total T cell responses may have been underestimated by the TCR breadth and depth analyses. Comparing responses between vaccine doses or regimens was not something the study was powered to do. Vaccine and placebo recipients had similar non-spike TCR breadth, a finding consistent with the vaccine containing only spike. Substantial breadth of spike-specific CD8+ and CD4+ T cell responses was reported after vaccination.

The treatment or condition tag for this specimen amounts to: around 19 received Ad26.COV2.S at low or high dose, single or two shots; roughly five received placebo; per-sample allocation not given. For vaccine and placebo recipients, the sequenced repertoires came from samples collected on day 63 after the first injection. In Cohort 1b, roughly 26 adults aged 18-55 years were enrolled at a single site in Boston, USA, between 29 July and 7 August 2020. Ad26.COV2.S was a replication-incompetent adenovirus type 26 vector expressing a prefusion-stabilized SARS-CoV-2 spike protein from the original Wuhan strain. The immunoSEQ Assay was the method used to sequence TCRbeta CDR3 regions. After extraction, genomic DNA underwent amplification by bias-controlled multiplex PCR, followed by high-throughput sequencing. The paper's processing steps were these. Collapsing and filtering of sequences were performed to quantify the absolute abundance of each unique TCRbeta CDR3 region. T cell fraction was estimated by normalization of TCRbeta template counts to usable DNA, with usable DNA being measured through amplification of reference genes present in all nucleated cells. Repertoire TCRs were annotated as SARS-CoV-2-specific when V gene, CDR3 amino acid sequence and J gene were exactly matched to a known reactive TCR set. The reference SARS-CoV-2 TCR set came from MIRA and was filtered for enrichment in COVID-19-positive ImmuneCODE repertoires, removing public or cross-reactive TCRs. Using the MIRA antigens, annotated TCRs were further analysed by specific ORF or by position within an ORF. Breadth was defined as the number of annotated unique rearrangements divided by the total number of unique productive rearrangements, and depth was defined as the summed frequency of the annotated unique rearrangements. TCR breadth was compared between groups using two-sided Wilcoxon rank-sum tests. Entries here come from immuneACCESS through TCRdb and include only in-frame sequences with V and J called. Some clones fail to appear in such tables; in the studies checked, an unresolved V gene covers under half of the shortfall, and the cause of the remainder is unknown. That table gives V, J and clone size, and the DNA gave D and trimming. The sample includes about 680,000 clones, with roughly 90% observed a single time. The leading ten clones occupy around 1.4% of the sample.

The source was peripheral blood, collected in a trial of Ad26.COV2.S vaccine versus placebo. This clonotype originated in a person between 18 and 60 years old who received the Ad26.COV2.S COVID-19 vaccine or a placebo.

Read as DNA, the sequence is TGTGCCAGCAGGGACACAGGGTTTTACAATCAGCCCCAGCATTTT. It is translated as CASRDTGFYNQPQHF. The sequence is built from TRBV27 and TRBJ1-5; the D gene is possibly TRBD1, with 6 bases matching. CDR1 is given as MNHEY and CDR2 as SMNVEV, both from the germline V gene (reference sequence). The CDR3 holds 15 amino acids from the cysteine to the phenylalanine. The CDR3 DNA has 45 bases and is translated from base 1. V is pared back by 6 bases and J by 3 bases, with 15 bases lying between the germline termini.